Shown below are 31 T cell receptor beta chains from a single sample sequenced in a study of T cell changes during pregnancy in multiple sclerosis. Sequenced by immunoSEQ multiplex PCR; TCRdb stores in-frame clones only, minus some. The sample has nearly 70,000 clones, roughly nine tenths seen once. Here the sequenced sample was peripheral blood, taken in the second trimester of pregnancy. These receptors came from a female donor in good health, enrolled as a control in a pregnancy study.

The rearrangement links TRBV7-9 to TRBJ2-7, with D perhaps TRBD1 (6 bases). CDR3 length: 12 amino acids. The germline V gene encodes CDR1 SEHNR and CDR2 FQNEAQ (reference sequence). The V end lost 6 bases, the J end lost 3 bases, and 9 bases lay between the germline ends. CDR3 coding DNA: TGTGCCAGCAGTAAAGGGGGCTACGAGCAGTACTTC. Translating it yields CASSKGGYEQYF.

J is TRBJ2-3 and V is TRBV18; 11 nucleotides agree with TRBD1. Germline-derived CDR1 and CDR2 are KGHSH and LQKENI. J was trimmed by 5 bases and V by 3 bases; bases with no gene match: 1. The CDR3 contains 14 residues. The CDR3 region has the DNA TGTGCCAGCTCACCCGGGACAGGGGGAGATACGCAGTATTTT. Its translation: CASSPGTGGDTQYF. Variable domain in full (rest from reference TRBV18 and TRBJ2-3): NAGVMQNPRHLVRRRGQEARLRCSPMKGHSHVYWYRQLPEEGLKFMVYLQKENIIDESGMPKERFSAEFPKEGPSILRIQQVVRGDSAAYFCASSPGTGGDTQYFGPGTRLTVL.

The V gene is TRBV7-2, the J gene TRBJ1-3; 7 bases map to TRBD1. Trimming took 5 bases from V and 3 from J; bases not matched to a gene: 7. This CDR3 region has 15 residues. Germline assignment: CDR1 SGHTA and CDR2 FQGNSA. The CDR3 region is CASSRDRVHGNTIYF. Here the CDR3 DNA reads TGTGCCAGCAGCCGAGACAGGGTACATGGAAACACCATATATTTT.

The chain has TRBV6-1 and TRBJ1-1; D unresolved. Germline loops: CDR1 MNHNS, CDR2 SASEGT. Trimming removed 6 bases from V and 5 bases from J, with 10 bases in between. The length of the CDR3 is 12 residues. CDR3 region: CASSVTGTEAFF. Here the CDR3 DNA reads TGTGCCAGCAGCGTGACGGGGACTGAAGCTTTCTTT.

This sequence joins TRBV27 and TRBJ2-7; D gene uncertain. Per germline, CDR1 MNHEY and CDR2 SMNVEV (reference sequence). The CDR3 covers 13 residues. Between the trimmed V and J ends, which lost 3 bases and 1 base, there was a span of 7 bases. The CDR3 nucleotides read TGTGCCAGCAGTTTCGGTTGGTCCTACGAGCAGTACTTC. Amino acids: CASSFGWSYEQYF.

The rearrangement joins TRBV28 to TRBJ1-1; weak D call: TRBD1 (6 bases). The CDR3 runs 16 residues. CDR1 is MDHEN, CDR2 SYDVKM, per germline. Trimming cost V 2 bases and J 5 bases, with 18 bases left between them. CDR3 nucleotides: TGTGCCAGCAGTTTAGGGTTAGGGGGTATGGATACTGAAGCTTTCTTT. Amino acid sequence: CASSLGLGGMDTEAFF.

This chain joins TRBV21-1 and TRBJ1-1. TRBV21-1 is deemed a pseudogene. The CDR3 extends over 14 amino acids. The CDR3 DNA sequence: TGTGCCAGCAGCCGAGGGGGGGGGAACACTGAAGCTTTCTTT. Protein: CASSRGGGNTEAFF.

The genes are TRBV9 and TRBJ1-1; weak D call: TRBD1 (5 bases). V shed 3 bases and J shed 4 bases, with 10 bases lying between them. CDR1 is SGDLS, CDR2 YYNGEE, per germline. The CDR3 is made up of 13 amino acids. CDR3 amino acids: CASSATGSTEAFF. Written as DNA, the CDR3 is TGTGCCAGCAGCGCCACAGGCAGCACTGAAGCTTTCTTT.

The rearrangement joins TRBV11-3 to TRBJ2-1, with 13 bases lining up with TRBD2. Per germline, CDR1 SGHNT and CDR2 YENEEA. The V segment lost 5 bases and the J segment 0 bases; nucleotides outside the gene matches: 10. CDR3 length equals 19 residues. CDR3: CASSPKPGLAGSSYNEQFF. Here the CDR3 DNA reads TGTGCCAGCAGCCCGAAACCGGGACTAGCGGGATCCTCCTACAATGAGCAGTTCTTC. The full variable domain, its missing parts supplied by reference TRBV11-3 and TRBJ2-1, is EAGVVQSPRYKIIEKKQPVAFWCNPISGHNTLYWYLQNLGQGPELLIRYENEEAVDDSQLPKDRFSAERLKGVDSTLKIQPAELGDSAVYLCASSPKPGLAGSSYNEQFFGPGTRLTVL.

The V gene is TRBV5-6, the J gene TRBJ1-1; the match to TRBD1 covers 8 bases. The CDR3 spans 14 residues. Unmatched junction bases numbered 2, after V lost 2 bases and J lost 2 bases. Germline CDR1 and CDR2: SGHDT and YYEEEE. The DNA of the CDR3 is TGTGCCAGCAGCTTAGGGACAGGTAACACTGAAGCTTTCTTT. Translation: CASSLGTGNTEAFF.

This clone has a single count. This chain connects TRBV9 to TRBJ1-3; 8 nucleotides align to TRBD1. Trimming took 4 bases from V and 2 from J; bases not matched to a gene: 5. Germline values: CDR1 SGDLS, CDR2 YYNGEE. The CDR3 sequence is 15 residues long. In DNA form, the CDR3 reads TGTGCCAGCAGCCTTACAGGGGGAGCTGGAAACACCATATATTTT. Its translation is CASSLTGGAGNTIYF.

This sequence joins TRBV6-4 and TRBJ2-1; TRBD2 aligns across 7 bases. V gave up 0 bases and J gave up 12 bases; unmatched junction bases: 8. Germline CDR1 and CDR2: MRHNA and SNTAGT. The CDR3 consists of 14 residues. The CDR3 nucleotides read TGTGCCAGCAGTGACTCGTGGGAGGGCAGTGTGCAGTTCTTC. Protein product: CASSDSWEGSVQFF.

The chain employs TRBV5-5 and TRBJ2-2; maybe TRBD1 (5 bases). Germline V gene data show CDR1 as SGHKS and CDR2 as YYEKEE (reference sequence). CDR3 length: 14 residues. The V gene lost 1 base and the J gene lost 4 bases, with 8 bases spanning the gap. CDR3 DNA sequence: TGTGCCAGCAGCTTGTGGCAGGGCACCGGGGAGCTGTTTTTT. Its translation is CASSLWQGTGELFF. The full variable domain, rest sourced from reference TRBV5-5 and TRBJ2-2, is DAGVTQSPTHLIKTRGQQVTLRCSPISGHKSVSWYQQVLGQGPQFIFQYYEKEERGRGNFPDRFSARQFPNYSSELNVNALLLGDSALYLCASSLWQGTGELFFGEGSRLTVL.

The gene calls are TRBV2 and TRBJ2-3; D call uncertain. Germline CDR1 SNHLY, CDR2 FYNNEI. Trimming cost V 8 bases and J 5 bases, with 17 bases left between them. This CDR3 has 14 amino acids. This chain's CDR3 is CASEVGLRGDTQYF. The CDR3 nucleotides read TGTGCCAGCGAGGTGGGTCTCCGTGGAGATACGCAGTATTTT.

The chain links TRBV19 to TRBJ2-4, with D maybe TRBD1 (5 bases). Germline CDR1 and CDR2: LNHDA and SQIVND (reference sequence). The V and J ends lost 5 bases and 2 bases respectively, with 13 bases between them. This CDR3 spans 15 amino acids. Here the CDR3 DNA reads TGTGCCAGTAGTCGTAGGGGATGGACCAAAAACATTCAGTACTTC. Translated, it gives CASSRRGWTKNIQYF. Supplemented by reference TRBV19 and TRBJ2-4, the full variable domain reads DGGITQSPKYLFRKEGQNVTLSCEQNLNHDAMYWYRQDPGQGLRLIYYSQIVNDFQKGDIAEGYSVSREKKESFPLTVTSAQKNPTAFYLCASSRRGWTKNIQYFGAGTRLSVL.

The rearrangement links TRBV29-1 to TRBJ2-1; 7 nucleotides align to TRBD1. This CDR3 is built from 15 residues. The V gene's germline CDR1 is SQVTM and CDR2 ANQGSEA. V shed 6 bases and J 1 base; nucleotides not matched to a gene: 9. CDR3: CSVTPGGRSYNEQFF. CDR3 in DNA: TGCAGCGTGACGCCAGGGGGTAGGTCCTACAATGAGCAGTTCTTC.

The chain uses TRBV7-9 and TRBJ2-7, with D possibly TRBD1 on 5 matching bases. The V and J ends lost 0 bases and 5 bases respectively, with 11 bases between them. Per germline, CDR1 SEHNR and CDR2 FQNEAQ (reference sequence). This CDR3 comprises 14 residues. This CDR3 is CASSLAGASDEQYF. The CDR3 region has the DNA TGTGCCAGCAGCTTAGCAGGGGCGAGCGACGAGCAGTACTTC. Using reference TRBV7-9 and TRBJ2-7 for the parts outside the CDR3, the full variable domain is DTGVSQNPRHKITKRGQNVTFRCDPISEHNRLYWYRQTLGQGPEFLTYFQNEAQLEKSRLLSDRFSAERPKGSFSTLEIQRTEQGDSAMYLCASSLAGASDEQYFGPGTRLTVT.

The CDR3 protein is CASSFRGRGYYGYTF. For the CDR3, the DNA is TGTGCCAGCAGCTTCCGGGGCAGGGGGTACTATGGCTACACCTTC. The chain joins TRBV5-6 to TRBJ1-2; TRBD1 matches 7 bases. The junction had 7 bases not matched to a gene; V was cut back by 2 bases and J by 3 bases. This CDR3 is built from 15 residues. The V gene's germline CDR1 is SGHDT and CDR2 YYEEEE.

The rearrangement links TRBV30 to TRBJ2-2; no clear D gene. This CDR3 has 15 amino acids. Germline CDR1 GTSNPN, CDR2 SVGIG (reference sequence). V was trimmed by 0 bases and J by 0 bases, leaving 8 bases between them. The CDR3: CAWSVRLANTGELFF. Here the CDR3 DNA reads TGTGCCTGGAGTGTACGGCTAGCGAACACCGGGGAGCTGTTTTTT. Based on the CDR3 plus reference TRBV30 and TRBJ2-2, the full variable domain is SQTIHQWPATLVQPVGSPLSLECTVEGTSNPNLYWYRQAAGRGLQLLFYSVGIGQISSEVPQNLSASRPQDRQFILSSKKLLLSDSGFYLCAWSVRLANTGELFFGEGSRLTVL.

V and J are TRBV5-6 and TRBJ2-2, with a possible D match to TRBD1 (6 bases). The germline CDR1 and CDR2 sequences are SGHDT and YYEEEE. The CDR3 extends over 17 amino acids. The V gene lost 0 bases and the J gene lost 1 base, with 13 bases spanning the gap. The CDR3 nucleotides are TGTGCCAGCAGCTTGGGGTTGGACAGATTGAACACCGGGGAGCTGTTTTTT. This encodes CASSLGLDRLNTGELFF.

V is TRBV4-3 and J is TRBJ1-5, with 7 bases identical to TRBD1. Germline trimming cut 0 bases from V and 4 bases from J; bases unmatched to any gene: 3. CDR3 length: 15 residues. Germline lookup yields CDR1 LGHNA and CDR2 YSLEER. The CDR3 DNA is TGCGCCAGCAGCCAAGAAGGGGGCGGAAATCAGCCCCAGCATTTT. This gives the protein CASSQEGGGNQPQHF.

V gene TRBV2 combines with J gene TRBJ2-3, with a weak D call TRBD1 (11 bases). The germline CDR1 and CDR2 sequences are SNHLY and FYNNEI. The CDR3 consists of 19 residues. Trimming cost V 7 bases and J 5 bases, with 31 bases left between them. Written as DNA, the CDR3 is TGTGCCAGCACTCCCGGGACAGGGGGAGCTAGCGGGGGTAAAGATACGCAGTATTTT. This encodes CASTPGTGGASGGKDTQYF.

This clone was detected once. The J gene is TRBJ1-1, the V gene TRBV11-3; weak D call: TRBD1 (5 bases). Trimming cost V 3 bases and J 5 bases, with 19 bases left between them. The CDR3 length is 16 residues. Germline-derived CDR1 and CDR2 are SGHNT and YENEEA. The DNA of the CDR3 is TGTGCCAGCAGCTTTCTCAAGGGAAGGGGAAGGACTGAAGCTTTCTTT. This encodes CASSFLKGRGRTEAFF.

The chain carries TRBV5-1 and TRBJ1-2; the match to TRBD1 covers 7 bases. Per germline, CDR1 SGHRS and CDR2 YFSETQ. The CDR3 length is 13 residues. The ends lost 3 bases at V and 3 bases at J; junction bases unmatched: 2. The CDR3 is CASSSGTDYGYTF. The DNA of the CDR3 is TGCGCCAGCAGCTCTGGGACAGACTATGGCTACACCTTC.

Only one count was recorded for this clone. The gene calls are TRBV7-2 and TRBJ1-5, with 8 bases matching TRBD1. Trimming cost V 1 base and J 7 bases; bases outside gene matches: 6. Germline CDR1 is SGHTA and CDR2 is FQGNSA. The CDR3 runs to 15 residues. The CDR3 nucleotides are TGTGCCAGCAGCTTAGAACAGGGGGAGTGGCAGCCCCAGCATTTT. Translating gives CASSLEQGEWQPQHF.

The J gene is TRBJ2-1, the V gene TRBV30; D may be TRBD2 (6 bases). With 4 bases removed from V and 7 bases from J, the gap between germline ends came to 11 bases. This CDR3 spans 12 amino acids. Germline V gives CDR1 GTSNPN, CDR2 SVGIG (reference sequence). The CDR3 DNA follows: TGTGCCTGGACTAGCGAGGAAAATGAGCAGTTCTTC. Encoded protein: CAWTSEENEQFF.

V usage is TRBV28 and J usage is TRBJ1-1; D gene ambiguous. Trimming removed 3 bases at V and 0 bases at J, with 14 bases between. The germline V gene has CDR1 MDHEN and CDR2 SYDVKM. The CDR3 covers 16 residues. The CDR3 nucleotides read TGTGCCAGCAGTTTGCCCCCCCCGGGTGTGAACACTGAAGCTTTCTTT. Translated, it gives CASSLPPPGVNTEAFF.

This rearrangement joins TRBV6-5 to TRBJ1-2; D not resolved. Trimming left V 5 bases short and J 4 bases short, with 17 bases between. The CDR3 runs to 15 residues. Germline V lookup: CDR1 MNHEY, CDR2 SVGAGI. CDR3 sequence: CASSGQAGTGYGYTF. The CDR3, as DNA: TGTGCCAGCAGTGGGCAGGCGGGTACGGGCTATGGCTACACCTTC.

V and J are TRBV10-3 and TRBJ1-5, with 8 bases fitting TRBD1. The CDR3 runs to 13 residues. Germline lookup yields CDR1 ENHRY and CDR2 SYGVKD. The V and J ends lost 6 bases and 5 bases, in that order; junction bases with no gene match: 3. This chain's CDR3 is CAISQQGDQPQHF. CDR3 DNA: TGTGCCATCAGCCAACAGGGGGATCAGCCCCAGCATTTT.

The V call is TRBV7-9, the J call TRBJ1-1; D ambiguous. Germline CDR1 SEHNR, CDR2 FQNEAQ (reference sequence). V gave up 4 bases and J gave up 10 bases, with 19 bases separating them. The CDR3 is 14 amino acids. This CDR3 reads CASSSPRRTEGAFF. As DNA, the CDR3 is TGTGCCAGCAGCTCCCCTCGACGGACCGAGGGAGCTTTCTTT. The full variable domain, its missing parts supplied by reference TRBV7-9 and TRBJ1-1, is DTGVSQNPRHKITKRGQNVTFRCDPISEHNRLYWYRQTLGQGPEFLTYFQNEAQLEKSRLLSDRFSAERPKGSFSTLEIQRTEQGDSAMYLCASSSPRRTEGAFFGQGTRLTVV.

The V and J genes are TRBV29-1 and TRBJ1-2; D gene uncertain. This CDR3 has 12 residues. The V end lost 3 bases, the J end lost 1 base, and 6 bases lay between the germline ends. Per the germline V gene, CDR1 is SQVTM and CDR2 is ANQGSEA. This chain's CDR3 is CSVDGHNYGYTF. CDR3 nucleotides: TGCAGCGTTGACGGTCATAACTATGGCTACACCTTC.